Reported below is one TCR beta chain. J gave up 6 bases and V 8 bases, and 11 bases lay outside the gene matches. The CDR3 totals 14 residues. In germline, CDR1 is SNHLY, CDR2 FYNNEI. Authors' methods: Estimation of nucleated cell counts relied on the amplification of reference gene primers. Assay: immunoSEQ multiplex PCR; the TCRdb copy retains only in-frame clones and omits some. The V and J calls and clone size come from that table; D and trimming were worked out from the DNA. The sample lists 150,000 to 200,000 clones; about four fifths were seen once. The sample originates from a study of blood T cell repertoires in COVID-19. Study-level background: The United States, Italy and Spain provided the acute and convalescent COVID-19 samples. PBMCs, B-cell-depleted T cells, or T cells were the source of the cDNA or gDNA that made up the material.

Sequencing used peripheral blood. The rearrangement links TRBV2 to TRBJ2-3, with 7 bases fitting TRBD1. This sequence originates from a man between 60 and 70 years old with active or convalescent COVID-19. CDR3 sequence reads: CASGGQLQGDTQYF. The CDR3 DNA is TGTGCCAGCGGGGGACAGCTCCAGGGGGATACGCAGTATTTT.